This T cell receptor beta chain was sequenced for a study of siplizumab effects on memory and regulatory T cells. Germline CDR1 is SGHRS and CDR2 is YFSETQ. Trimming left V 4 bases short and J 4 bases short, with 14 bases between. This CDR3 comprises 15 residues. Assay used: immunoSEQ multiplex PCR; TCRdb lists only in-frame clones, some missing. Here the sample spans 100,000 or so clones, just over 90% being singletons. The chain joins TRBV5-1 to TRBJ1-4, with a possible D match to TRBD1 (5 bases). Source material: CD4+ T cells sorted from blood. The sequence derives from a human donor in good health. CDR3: CASSTGVRVNEKLFF. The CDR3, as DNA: TGCGCCAGCAGCACGGGGGTTAGGGTTAATGAAAAACTGTTTTTT.